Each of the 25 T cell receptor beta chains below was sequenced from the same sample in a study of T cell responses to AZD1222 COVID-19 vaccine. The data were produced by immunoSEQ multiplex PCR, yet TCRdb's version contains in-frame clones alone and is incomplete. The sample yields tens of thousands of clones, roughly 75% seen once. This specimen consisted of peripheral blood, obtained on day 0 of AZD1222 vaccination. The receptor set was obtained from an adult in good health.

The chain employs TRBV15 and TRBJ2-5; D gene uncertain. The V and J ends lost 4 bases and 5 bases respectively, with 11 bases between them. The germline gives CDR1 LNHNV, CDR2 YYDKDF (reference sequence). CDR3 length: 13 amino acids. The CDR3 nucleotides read TGTGCCACCAGCATCGAACGGGTCGAGACCCAGTACTTC. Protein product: CATSIERVETQYF.

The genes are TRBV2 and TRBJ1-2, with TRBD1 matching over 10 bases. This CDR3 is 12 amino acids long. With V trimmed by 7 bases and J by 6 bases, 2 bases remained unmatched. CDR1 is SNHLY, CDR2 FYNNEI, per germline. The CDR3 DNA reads TGTGCCAGCAAGACAGGGGGCAATGGCTACACCTTC. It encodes CASKTGGNGYTF.

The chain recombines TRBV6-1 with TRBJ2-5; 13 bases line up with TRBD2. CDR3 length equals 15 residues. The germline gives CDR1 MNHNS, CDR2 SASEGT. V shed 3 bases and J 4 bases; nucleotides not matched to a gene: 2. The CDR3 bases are TGTGCCAGCAGTGATAGGACTAGCGGGGGAGAGACCCAGTACTTC. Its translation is CASSDRTSGGETQYF.

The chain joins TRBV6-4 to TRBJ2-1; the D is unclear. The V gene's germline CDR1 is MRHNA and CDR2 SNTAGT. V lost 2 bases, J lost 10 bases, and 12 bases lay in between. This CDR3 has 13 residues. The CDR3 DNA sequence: TGTGCCAGCAGTGACGAACTCGGGCGCGAGCAGTTCTTC. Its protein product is CASSDELGREQFF.

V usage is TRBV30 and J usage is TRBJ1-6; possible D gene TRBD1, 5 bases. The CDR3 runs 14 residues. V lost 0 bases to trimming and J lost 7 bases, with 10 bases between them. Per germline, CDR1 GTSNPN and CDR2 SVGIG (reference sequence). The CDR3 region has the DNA TGTGCCTGGAGTGTGGTGACAGAGAATTCACCCCTCCACTTT. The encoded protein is CAWSVVTENSPLHF.

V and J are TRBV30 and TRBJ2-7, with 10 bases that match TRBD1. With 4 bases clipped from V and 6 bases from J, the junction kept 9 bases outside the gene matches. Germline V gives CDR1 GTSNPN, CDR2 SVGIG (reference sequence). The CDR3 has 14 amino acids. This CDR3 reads CAWISRGTGVEQYF. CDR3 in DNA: TGTGCCTGGATCTCCCGGGGGACAGGGGTCGAGCAGTACTTC.

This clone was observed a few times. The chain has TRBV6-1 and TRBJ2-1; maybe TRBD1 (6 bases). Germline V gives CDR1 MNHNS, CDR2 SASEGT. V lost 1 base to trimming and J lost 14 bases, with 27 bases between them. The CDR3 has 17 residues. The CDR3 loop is CASSEVRVGSLKKGEFF. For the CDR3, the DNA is TGTGCCAGCAGTGAAGTCCGAGTGGGCTCACTTAAAAAGGGGGAGTTCTTC.

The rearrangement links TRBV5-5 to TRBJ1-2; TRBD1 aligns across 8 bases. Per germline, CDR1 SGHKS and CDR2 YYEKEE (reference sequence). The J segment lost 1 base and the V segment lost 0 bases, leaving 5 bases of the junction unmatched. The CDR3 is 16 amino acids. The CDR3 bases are TGTGCCAGCAGCTTGGGGACAGGGAATCGTAACTATGGCTACACCTTC. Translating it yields CASSLGTGNRNYGYTF.

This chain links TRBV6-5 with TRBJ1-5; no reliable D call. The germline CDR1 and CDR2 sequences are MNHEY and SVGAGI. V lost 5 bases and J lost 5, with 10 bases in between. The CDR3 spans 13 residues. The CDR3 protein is CASSPGLDQPQHF. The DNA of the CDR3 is TGTGCCAGCAGTCCGGGCCTCGATCAGCCCCAGCATTTT.

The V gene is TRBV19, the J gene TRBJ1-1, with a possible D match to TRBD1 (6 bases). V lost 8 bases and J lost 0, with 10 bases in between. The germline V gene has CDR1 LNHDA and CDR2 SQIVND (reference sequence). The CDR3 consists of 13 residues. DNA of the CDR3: TGTGCCAGTGGTAACAGGGTGAACACTGAAGCTTTCTTT. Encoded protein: CASGNRVNTEAFF.

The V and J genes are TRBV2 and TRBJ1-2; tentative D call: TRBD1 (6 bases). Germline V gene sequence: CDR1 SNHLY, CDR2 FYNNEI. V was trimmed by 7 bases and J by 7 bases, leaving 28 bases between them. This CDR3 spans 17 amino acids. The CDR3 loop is CASNSLRSGGGEGGYTF. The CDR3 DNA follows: TGTGCCAGCAACTCATTAAGGTCGGGGGGCGGCGAGGGTGGCTACACCTTC. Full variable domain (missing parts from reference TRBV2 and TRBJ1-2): EPEVTQTPSHQVTQMGQEVILRCVPISNHLYFYWYRQILGQKVEFLVSFYNNEISEKSEIFDDQFSVERPDGSNFTLKIRSTKLEDSAMYFCASNSLRSGGGEGGYTFGSGTRLTVV.

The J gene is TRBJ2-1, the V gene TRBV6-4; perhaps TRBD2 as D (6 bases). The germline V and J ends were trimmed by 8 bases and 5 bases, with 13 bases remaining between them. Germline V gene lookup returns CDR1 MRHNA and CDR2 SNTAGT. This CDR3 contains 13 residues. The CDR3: CASAPGGNNEQFF. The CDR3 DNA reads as TGTGCCAGCGCCCCTGGGGGGAACAATGAGCAGTTCTTC.

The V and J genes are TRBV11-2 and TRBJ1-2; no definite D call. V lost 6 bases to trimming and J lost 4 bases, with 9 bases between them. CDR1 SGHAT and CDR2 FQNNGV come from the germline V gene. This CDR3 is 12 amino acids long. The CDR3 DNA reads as TGTGCCAGCAGTCTTACCGGCTATGGCTACACCTTC. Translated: CASSLTGYGYTF.

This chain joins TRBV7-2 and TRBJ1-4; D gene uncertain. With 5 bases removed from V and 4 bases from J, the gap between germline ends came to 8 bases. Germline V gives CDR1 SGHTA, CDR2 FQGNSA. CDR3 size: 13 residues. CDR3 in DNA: TGTGCCAGCAGCCCAGTAATTAATGAAAAACTGTTTTTT. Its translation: CASSPVINEKLFF.

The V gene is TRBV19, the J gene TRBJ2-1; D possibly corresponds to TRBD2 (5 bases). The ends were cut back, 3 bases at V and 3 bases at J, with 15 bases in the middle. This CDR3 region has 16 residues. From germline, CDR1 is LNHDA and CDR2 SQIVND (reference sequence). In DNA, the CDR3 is TGTGCCAGTAGTATGGCGAATCACCGGGGCTACAATGAGCAGTTCTTC. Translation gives CASSMANHRGYNEQFF.

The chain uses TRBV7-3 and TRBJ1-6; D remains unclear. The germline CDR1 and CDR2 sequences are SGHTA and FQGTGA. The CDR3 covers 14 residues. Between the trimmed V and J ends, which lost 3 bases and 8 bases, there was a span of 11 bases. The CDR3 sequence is CASSFGHGDSPLHF. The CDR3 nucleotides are TGTGCCAGCAGCTTCGGCCACGGGGATTCACCCCTCCACTTT.

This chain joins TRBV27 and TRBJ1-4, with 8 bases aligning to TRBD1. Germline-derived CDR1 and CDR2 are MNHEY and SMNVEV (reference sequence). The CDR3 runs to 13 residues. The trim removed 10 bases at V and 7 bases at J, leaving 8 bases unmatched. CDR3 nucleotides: TGTGCCACCTCGGACAGGGAGGGTGAAAAACTGTTTTTT. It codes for CATSDREGEKLFF. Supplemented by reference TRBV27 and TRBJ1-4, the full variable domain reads EAQVTQNPRYLITVTGKKLTVTCSQNMNHEYMSWYRQDPGLGLRQIYYSMNVEVTDKGDVPEGYKVSRKEKRNFPLILESPSPNQTSLYFCATSDREGEKLFFGSGTQLSVL.

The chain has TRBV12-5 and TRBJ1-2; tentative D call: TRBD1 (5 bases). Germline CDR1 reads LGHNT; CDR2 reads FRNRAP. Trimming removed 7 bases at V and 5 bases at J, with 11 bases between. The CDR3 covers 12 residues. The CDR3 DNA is TGTGCTAGTGAGGGACGGACGTATGGCTACACCTTC. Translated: CASEGRTYGYTF.

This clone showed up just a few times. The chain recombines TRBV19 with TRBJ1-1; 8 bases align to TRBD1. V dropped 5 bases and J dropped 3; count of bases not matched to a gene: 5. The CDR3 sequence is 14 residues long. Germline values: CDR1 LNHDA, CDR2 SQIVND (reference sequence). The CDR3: CASSRQGRYTEAFF. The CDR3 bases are TGTGCCAGTAGTCGACAGGGGCGGTACACTGAAGCTTTCTTT.

CDR3 sequence: CASSSEGTGWNEQFF. CDR3 DNA sequence: TGTGCCAGCAGCTCCGAGGGGACAGGGTGGAATGAGCAGTTCTTC. The chain uses TRBV5-5 and TRBJ2-1, with 9 bases fitting TRBD1. The J segment lost 7 bases and the V segment lost 3 bases, leaving 8 bases of the junction unmatched. Germline V gene sequence: CDR1 SGHKS, CDR2 YYEKEE (reference sequence). The CDR3 runs 15 residues.

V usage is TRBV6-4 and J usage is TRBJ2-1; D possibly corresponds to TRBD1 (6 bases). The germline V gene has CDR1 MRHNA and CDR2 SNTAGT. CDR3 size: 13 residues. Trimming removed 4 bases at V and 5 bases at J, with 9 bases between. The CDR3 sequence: CASSAGQNNEQFF. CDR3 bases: TGTGCCAGCAGTGCCGGACAGAACAATGAGCAGTTCTTC.

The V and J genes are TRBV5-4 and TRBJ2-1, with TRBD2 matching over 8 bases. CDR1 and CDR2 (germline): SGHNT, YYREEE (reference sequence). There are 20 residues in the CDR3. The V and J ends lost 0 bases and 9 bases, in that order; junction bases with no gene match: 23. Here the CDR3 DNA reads TGTGCCAGCAGCTTGGAGGGTTCAGCGGGGGTGAACCCACGGCTTCTTGAGCAGTTCTTC. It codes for CASSLEGSAGVNPRLLEQFF.

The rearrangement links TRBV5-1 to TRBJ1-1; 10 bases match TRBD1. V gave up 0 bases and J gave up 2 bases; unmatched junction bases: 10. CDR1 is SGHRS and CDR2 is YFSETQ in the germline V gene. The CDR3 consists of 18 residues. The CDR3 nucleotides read TGCGCCAGCAGCTTGGTCGCGACAGGGGGCTCGGTCAACACTGAAGCTTTCTTT. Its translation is CASSLVATGGSVNTEAFF.

The CDR3 here is CASSIRDRAVDTQYF. The CDR3 DNA reads TGTGCCAGTAGTATTCGGGACAGGGCCGTAGATACGCAGTATTTT. The chain is built from TRBV19 and TRBJ2-3; 9 nucleotides line up with TRBD1. Germline loops: CDR1 LNHDA, CDR2 SQIVND (reference sequence). This CDR3 has 15 residues. The V segment lost 3 bases and the J segment 5 bases; nucleotides outside the gene matches: 6.

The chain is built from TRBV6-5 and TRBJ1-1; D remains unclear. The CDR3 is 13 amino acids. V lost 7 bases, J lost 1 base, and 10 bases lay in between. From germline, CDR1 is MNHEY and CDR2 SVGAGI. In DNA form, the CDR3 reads TGTGCCAGCAAAGGCAATTCGAACACTGAAGCTTTCTTT. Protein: CASKGNSNTEAFF.